This T cell receptor beta chain was recorded in a study of beta chain features in type 1 diabetes. Study-wide background: Age, gender, cell numbers and subset yield matched between patients and controls.

Germline trimming cut 7 bases from V and 3 bases from J; bases unmatched to any gene: 11. CDR1 and CDR2 from the germline V gene are SGHRS and YFSETQ. This CDR3 has 16 residues. The authors reverse transcribed all of the isolated RNA, so sequencing captured expressed TCRB transcripts. Each sample of naive, central memory or regulatory T cells had, on average, about 3.6 million reads. The method was immunoSEQ multiplex PCR; TCRdb's version includes in-frame clones alone and lacks a portion of them. The profile shows around 140,000 clones, around 9.3% of them singletons. This clone was picked up a small number of times. Its antigen is still unknown. Study results and caveats: In every one of the four CD4+ subsets, TCRB CDR3s were moderately but significantly shorter in Type 1 diabetes patients.

The chain combines TRBV5-1 with TRBJ2-1; TRBD1 aligns across 9 bases. The specimen sequenced was naive CD4+ T cells from blood. This sequence was found in a man between 18 and 35 years old in good health. This chain's CDR3 is CASYDDPGQGYNEQFF. CDR3 DNA: TGCGCCAGCTACGACGACCCGGGACAGGGCTACAATGAGCAGTTCTTC.